This T cell receptor (beta chain) appears in the sequencing data of a study of shared clonotypes between healthy human individuals. Between the trimmed V and J ends, which lost 10 bases and 6 bases, there was a span of 12 bases. CDR3 length: 11 amino acids. Germline V gene sequence: CDR1 MDHEN, CDR2 SYDVKM. Template for every sorted-subset replicate PCR totaled 200 to 250 ng DNA, roughly 30,000 T cell genomes. Method: immunoSEQ multiplex PCR; TCRdb's copy keeps in-frame clones and lacks some. The top ten clones hold approximately 1.5% of a sample with about 980,000 clones, around 80% of them seen once.

The chain joins TRBV28 to TRBJ1-1; the D is unclear. What was sequenced was memory CD4+ T cells sorted from blood. Specified subset: CD45RA-negative fraction. This clonotype was obtained from a man in his late teens or twenties in good health. CDR3: CATLRAPEAFF. CDR3 in DNA: TGTGCCACCCTCCGTGCCCCTGAAGCTTTCTTT.